The rows below give T cell receptor beta chains drawn from one sample of a study of OX40 agonist ivuxolimab in advanced cancers. Only in-frame clones appear in the TCRdb table, and some are missing; sequencing was by immunoSEQ multiplex PCR. The table records more than 70,000 clones, about 93% of them present only once. The sample here was CD4+ or CD8+ T cells sorted from blood, taken in a trial of the OX40 agonist ivuxolimab. The source of these receptors is an adult with an advanced solid tumor such as melanoma, head and neck, liver or kidney cancer. CDR3s include the opening cysteine and the closing phenylalanine or tryptophan. A D gene is named only where the DNA matches it firmly.

D gene | V gene | CDR3 protein
TRBD1 | TRBV7-3 | CASSPGQVRGTDTQYF
. | TRBV6-5 | CASSYSAYGSGQPQHF
. | TRBV19 | CASSISQGSNNEQFF
. | TRBV25-1 | CASSERNRNTEAFF
TRBD1 | TRBV4-3 | CASSQDQPMERQGPYEQYF
. | TRBV28 | CASKEEGGRVGDEQFF
TRBD2 | TRBV28 | CASSLSLLARNEQFF
. | TRBV27 | CASGRGRGEQYF
TRBD2 | TRBV28 | CASSRRTRQETQYF
TRBD2 | TRBV9 | CASSPRLAGLTDTQYF
. | TRBV29-1 | CSVVGGGAYEQYF
. | TRBV6-5 | CASSRDPNYGYTF
TRBD2 | TRBV19 | CASKEAGGGSYEQYF
TRBD1 | TRBV7-9 | CASSLMAQGYGYTF
. | TRBV4-3 | CASSQELGADTQYF
. | TRBV5-6 | CASSLVAGNQPQHF
TRBD1 | TRBV18 | CASSPDRGLHLNTEAFF
. | TRBV10-1 | CASRRTSFLNEQFF
. | TRBV6-4 | CASSETHKGSDTEAFF
TRBD2 | TRBV11-2 | CASSPSGGSYNEQFF
. | TRBV7-9 | CASEGQGGGTQYF
. | TRBV4-2 | CASSQVDKYRARPDYGYTF
. | TRBV29-1 | CSVVAKNIQYF
TRBD1 | TRBV2 | CASKAGTATVWYTGELFF